A selection of T cell receptor beta chains follows, all from one sample in a study of cytomegalovirus exposure and HLA in healthy donors. The table came from immunoSEQ multiplex PCR; TCRdb's copy has only in-frame clones and leaves some out. Of roughly 200,000 clones in the sample, 75% to 80% were seen once. The sequenced sample consisted of PBMCs. All receptors come from a female donor in good health and CMV-seronegative. CDR3s include the opening cysteine and the closing phenylalanine or tryptophan. D genes are given only for firm matches. Size tells how often a clone was seen (once, few, many) or the class of an expanded clone, and some rows leave it out.

abundance: NA; d_gene: TRBD2; j_gene: TRBJ2-7; v_gene: TRBV19; CDR3aa: CASSDRGGVTSYEQYF; CDR3nt: TGTGCCAGTAGTGACCGGGGGGGGGTCACCTCCTACGAGCAGTACTTC
abundance: NA; d_gene: TRBD1; j_gene: TRBJ1-6; v_gene: TRBV4-1; CDR3aa: CASSQGDSNSPLHF; CDR3nt: TGCGCCAGCAGCCAGGGGGACAGTAATTCACCCCTCCACTTT
abundance: NA; d_gene: TRBD2; j_gene: TRBJ2-7; v_gene: TRBV7-9; CDR3aa: CASSLVSGGHYEQYF; CDR3nt: TGTGCCAGCAGCTTAGTATCGGGAGGGCACTACGAGCAGTACTTC
abundance: NA; d_gene: TRBD1; j_gene: TRBJ2-2; v_gene: TRBV5-5; CDR3aa: CASSFRGQGTGELFF; CDR3nt: TGTGCCAGCAGCTTCAGGGGGCAGGGCACCGGGGAGCTGTTTTTT
abundance: NA; d_gene: TRBD2; j_gene: TRBJ2-1; v_gene: TRBV7-8; CDR3aa: CASSLARASGPHNEQFF; CDR3nt: TGTGCCAGCAGCTTAGCCAGGGCTAGCGGCCCCCACAATGAGCAGTTCTTC
abundance: NA; d_gene: NA; j_gene: TRBJ1-5; v_gene: TRBV6-6; CDR3aa: CASKTGSGQPQHF; CDR3nt: TGTGCCAGCAAGACGGGGAGCGGACAGCCCCAGCATTTT
abundance: NA; d_gene: NA; j_gene: TRBJ1-1; v_gene: TRBV5-4; CDR3aa: CASSLGQDEAFF; CDR3nt: TGTGCCAGCAGCTTGGGACAGGATGAAGCTTTCTTT
abundance: NA; d_gene: TRBD2; j_gene: TRBJ2-3; v_gene: TRBV11-2; CDR3aa: CASSETGTTFTDTQYF; CDR3nt: TGTGCCAGCAGCGAAACCGGGACTACTTTCACAGATACGCAGTATTTT
abundance: few; d_gene: TRBD2; j_gene: TRBJ2-5; v_gene: TRBV28; CDR3aa: CASSLRLAVEETQYF; CDR3nt: TGTGCCAGCAGTTTACGACTAGCGGTAGAAGAGACCCAGTACTTC
abundance: NA; d_gene: TRBD1; j_gene: TRBJ2-1; v_gene: TRBV5-4; CDR3aa: CASSGGGTGADNEQFF; CDR3nt: TGTGCCAGCAGCGGGGGCGGGACAGGCGCAGATAATGAGCAGTTCTTC
abundance: NA; d_gene: TRBD2; j_gene: TRBJ2-7; v_gene: TRBV5-1; CDR3aa: CASSLRGGYSSYEQYF; CDR3nt: TGCGCCAGCAGCTTGCGGGGGGGCTATTCCTCCTACGAGCAGTACTTC
abundance: NA; d_gene: NA; j_gene: TRBJ1-6; v_gene: TRBV19; CDR3aa: CASSPVDSPLHF; CDR3nt: TGTGCCAGTAGTCCGGTGGATTCACCCCTCCACTTT
abundance: NA; d_gene: NA; j_gene: TRBJ1-6; v_gene: TRBV5-1; CDR3aa: CASSLDREFSPLHF; CDR3nt: TGCGCCAGCAGCTTGGACAGGGAGTTTTCACCCCTCCACTTT
abundance: once; d_gene: TRBD1; j_gene: TRBJ1-5; v_gene: TRBV19; CDR3aa: CASRRQGMNQPQHF; CDR3nt: TGTGCCAGTAGGAGACAGGGTATGAATCAGCCCCAGCATTTT
abundance: NA; d_gene: NA; j_gene: TRBJ1-4; v_gene: TRBV9; CDR3aa: CASSVGGAVSEKLFF; CDR3nt: TGTGCCAGCAGCGTAGGTGGGGCAGTGAGTGAAAAACTGTTTTTT
abundance: NA; d_gene: NA; j_gene: TRBJ1-4; v_gene: TRBV2; CDR3aa: CASSEIGLTGNEKLFF; CDR3nt: TGTGCCAGCAGTGAAATCGGACTCACAGGGAACGAAAAACTGTTTTTT
abundance: NA; d_gene: NA; j_gene: TRBJ2-5; v_gene: TRBV9; CDR3aa: CASSVGLVGAGETQYF; CDR3nt: TGTGCCAGCAGCGTAGGGTTGGTGGGGGCCGGTGAGACCCAGTACTTC
abundance: NA; d_gene: NA; j_gene: TRBJ1-2; v_gene: TRBV4-1; CDR3aa: CASSQDGNYGYTF; CDR3nt: TGCGCCAGCAGCCAAGACGGTAACTATGGCTACACCTTC
abundance: NA; d_gene: TRBD2; j_gene: TRBJ2-3; v_gene: TRBV27; CDR3aa: CASSFSGGLTDTQYF; CDR3nt: TGTGCCAGCAGTTTCAGCGGGGGGCTCACAGATACGCAGTATTTT
abundance: NA; d_gene: NA; j_gene: TRBJ1-5; v_gene: TRBV28; CDR3aa: CASSLLQEGQPQHF; CDR3nt: TGTGCCAGCAGTTTATTACAAGAGGGCCAGCCCCAGCATTTT
abundance: NA; d_gene: TRBD2; j_gene: TRBJ2-3; v_gene: TRBV12-5; CDR3aa: CASGTTSDTDTQYF; CDR3nt: TGTGCTAGTGGCACGACTAGCGACACAGATACGCAGTATTTT
abundance: NA; d_gene: TRBD1; j_gene: TRBJ1-2; v_gene: TRBV27; CDR3aa: CASSLSQGEVGWGYTF; CDR3nt: TGTGCCAGCAGTTTATCGCAGGGGGAGGTTGGTTGGGGCTACACCTTC
abundance: NA; d_gene: NA; j_gene: TRBJ1-4; v_gene: TRBV5-1; CDR3aa: CASSLGTVLNEKLFF; CDR3nt: TGCGCCAGCAGCTTGGGGACAGTCCTTAATGAAAAACTGTTTTTT
abundance: NA; d_gene: TRBD1; j_gene: TRBJ1-2; v_gene: TRBV19; CDR3aa: CASRTGGRGYTF; CDR3nt: TGTGCCAGTAGGACAGGGGGTCGCGGCTACACCTTC